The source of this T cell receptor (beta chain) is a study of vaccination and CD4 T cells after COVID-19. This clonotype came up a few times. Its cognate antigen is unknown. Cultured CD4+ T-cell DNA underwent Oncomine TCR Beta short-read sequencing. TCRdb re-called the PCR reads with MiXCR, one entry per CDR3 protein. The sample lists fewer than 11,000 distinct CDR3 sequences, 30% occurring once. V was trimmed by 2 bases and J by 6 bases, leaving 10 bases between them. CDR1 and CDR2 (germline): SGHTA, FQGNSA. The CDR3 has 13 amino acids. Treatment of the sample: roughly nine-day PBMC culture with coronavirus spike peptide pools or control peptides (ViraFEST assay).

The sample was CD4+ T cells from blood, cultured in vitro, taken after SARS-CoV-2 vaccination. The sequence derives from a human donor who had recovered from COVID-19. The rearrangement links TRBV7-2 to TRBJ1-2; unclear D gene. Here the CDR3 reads CASSLLDGNGYTF. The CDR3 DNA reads TGTGCCAGCAGCTTATTAGACGGCAATGGCTACACCTTC.